Shown below are 8 T cell receptor beta chains from a single sample sequenced in a study of molecular identifiers for immune sequencing clone quantification. In TCRdb, the PCR reads were re-called with MiXCR into one record per CDR3 protein. The sample has tens of thousands of distinct CDR3 sequences; approximately 22% are singletons. The sample comprised naive CD8+ T cells from blood, with Jurkat cell RNA spiked in. The subset here: FACS-sorted CD8+CD4-CCR7+CD45RA+ naive T cells. The receptors were gathered from a human donor in good health. Some libraries in this study had Jurkat cell RNA spiked in.

Worth noting for this clonotype: A much larger clone differs from this one at a single base, so this may be a read error. The chain joins TRBV7-9 to TRBJ1-1; D might be TRBD1 (5 bases). This CDR3 is 15 amino acids long. The V end lost 5 bases, the J end lost 1 base, and 14 bases lay between the germline ends. Looked up from germline, CDR1 is SEHNR and CDR2 is FQNEAQ (reference sequence). The CDR3 is CASSPQLGRNTEAFF. CDR3 coding DNA: TGTGCCAGCAGCCCCCAACTGGGACGGAACACTGAAGCTTTCTTT.

This clonotype was picked up many times. The CDR3 region has the DNA TGCGCCAGCAGTCGTAACCAGGGAGCTCGGGACGAGCAGTACTTC. Protein: CASSRNQGARDEQYF. The chain is built from TRBV23-1 and TRBJ2-7, with D perhaps assigned TRBD1 or TRBD2 (5 bases each). TRBV23-1 is sorted into the ORF group, with uncertain function. With 4 bases removed from V and 5 bases from J, the gap between germline ends came to 18 bases. The CDR3 covers 15 residues.

This clonotype was counted at least ten times. The chain is built from TRBV21-1 and TRBJ2-5; the table's D call of TRBD2 was not tested on the DNA. TRBV21-1 is a known pseudogene. This CDR3 region has 16 residues. The CDR3 nucleotides read TGTGCCAGCAGCAAAGTTCAGGAAGCGGGAAAAGAGACCCAGTACTTC. Protein sequence: CASSKVQEAGKETQYF.

This clonotype was detected once. The junction does not match germline at one end; this may be a read error. This chain links TRBV20-1 with TRBJ1-5, with 11 bases matching TRBD1. The CDR3 length is 15 residues. The germline V gene has CDR1 DFQATT and CDR2 SNEGSKA (reference sequence). CDR3 bases: TGCAATGCTAGGGAGTGGACAGGGGGCAGTCAGCCCCAGCATTTT. This sequence encodes CNAREWTGGSQPQHF.

The rearrangement joins TRBV27 to TRBJ2-7; TRBD2 is a possible D gene (6 bases). The germline gives CDR1 MNHEY, CDR2 SMNVEV (reference sequence). Trimming left V 5 bases short and J 5 bases short, with 16 bases between. The CDR3 spans 14 residues. The chain's CDR3 is CASSPLAVTNEQYF. The DNA of the CDR3 is TGTGCCAGCAGTCCGTTAGCGGTTACCAACGAGCAGTACTTC.

With regard to this clonotype: This may be a read error, as it is one base from a much larger clone. The chain has TRBV6-2 or TRBV6-3 and TRBJ2-3, with D unclear. Germline V lookup: CDR1 MNHEY, CDR2 SVGEGT. This CDR3 comprises 15 residues. Trimming shortened V by 4 bases and J by 7 bases, and 18 bases separated the two germline ends. DNA for the CDR3: TGTGCCAGCAGTTTGGTCAGGAAAGCCTCATATACGCAGTATTTT. Its translation is CASSLVRKASYTQYF.

At least ten counts were recorded for this clonotype. The chain couples TRBV18 to TRBJ1-5; D gene uncertain. The V gene's germline CDR1 is KGHSH and CDR2 LQKENI. V was clipped by 4 bases and J by 2 bases, with 6 bases between them. There are 13 residues in the CDR3. CDR3 sequence (DNA): TGTGCCAGCTCACAGGTGGGCAATCAGCCCCAGCATTTT. Translation: CASSQVGNQPQHF.

This chain links TRBV7-6 with TRBJ2-2; 11 bases map to TRBD2. CDR1 is SGHVS, CDR2 FNYEAQ, per germline. The CDR3 is 17 amino acids. Trimming took 5 bases from V and 4 from J; bases not matched to a gene: 9. The CDR3 here is CASSQVPSGGPTGELFF. CDR3 nucleotides: TGTGCCAGCAGCCAAGTACCTAGCGGGGGGCCCACCGGGGAGCTGTTTTTT.